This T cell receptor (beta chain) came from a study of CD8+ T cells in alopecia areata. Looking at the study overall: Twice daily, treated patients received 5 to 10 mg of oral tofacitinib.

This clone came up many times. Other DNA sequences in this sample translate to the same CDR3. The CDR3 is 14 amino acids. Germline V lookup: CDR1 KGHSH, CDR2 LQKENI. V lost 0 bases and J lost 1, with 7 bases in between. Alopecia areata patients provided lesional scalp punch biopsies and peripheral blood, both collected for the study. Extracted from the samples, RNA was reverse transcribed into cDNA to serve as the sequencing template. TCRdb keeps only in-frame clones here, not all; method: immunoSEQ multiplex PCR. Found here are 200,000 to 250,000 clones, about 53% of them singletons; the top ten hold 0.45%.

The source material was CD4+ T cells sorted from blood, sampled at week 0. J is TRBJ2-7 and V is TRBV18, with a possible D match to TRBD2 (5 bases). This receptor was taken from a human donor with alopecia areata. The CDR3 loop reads CASSPPTGSYEQYF. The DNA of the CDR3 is TGTGCCAGCTCACCACCAACGGGGTCCTACGAGCAGTACTTC.